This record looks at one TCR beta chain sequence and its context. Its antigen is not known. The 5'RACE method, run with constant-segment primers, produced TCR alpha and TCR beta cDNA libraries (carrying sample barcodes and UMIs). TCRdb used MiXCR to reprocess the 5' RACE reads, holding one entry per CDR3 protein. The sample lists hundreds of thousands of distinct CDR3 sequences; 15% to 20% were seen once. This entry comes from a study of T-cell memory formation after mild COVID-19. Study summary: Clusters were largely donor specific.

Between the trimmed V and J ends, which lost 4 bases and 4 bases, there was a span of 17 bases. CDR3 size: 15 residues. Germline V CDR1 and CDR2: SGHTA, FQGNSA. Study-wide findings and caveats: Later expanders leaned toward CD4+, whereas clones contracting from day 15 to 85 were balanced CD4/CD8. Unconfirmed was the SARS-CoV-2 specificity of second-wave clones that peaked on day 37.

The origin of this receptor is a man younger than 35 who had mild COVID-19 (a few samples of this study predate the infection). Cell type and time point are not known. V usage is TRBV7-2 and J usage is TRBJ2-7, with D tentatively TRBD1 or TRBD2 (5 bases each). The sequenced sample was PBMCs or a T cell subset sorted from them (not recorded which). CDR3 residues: CASSSKWDPPYEQYF. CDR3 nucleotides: TGTGCCAGCAGCTCCAAGTGGGACCCTCCGTACGAGCAGTACTTC.